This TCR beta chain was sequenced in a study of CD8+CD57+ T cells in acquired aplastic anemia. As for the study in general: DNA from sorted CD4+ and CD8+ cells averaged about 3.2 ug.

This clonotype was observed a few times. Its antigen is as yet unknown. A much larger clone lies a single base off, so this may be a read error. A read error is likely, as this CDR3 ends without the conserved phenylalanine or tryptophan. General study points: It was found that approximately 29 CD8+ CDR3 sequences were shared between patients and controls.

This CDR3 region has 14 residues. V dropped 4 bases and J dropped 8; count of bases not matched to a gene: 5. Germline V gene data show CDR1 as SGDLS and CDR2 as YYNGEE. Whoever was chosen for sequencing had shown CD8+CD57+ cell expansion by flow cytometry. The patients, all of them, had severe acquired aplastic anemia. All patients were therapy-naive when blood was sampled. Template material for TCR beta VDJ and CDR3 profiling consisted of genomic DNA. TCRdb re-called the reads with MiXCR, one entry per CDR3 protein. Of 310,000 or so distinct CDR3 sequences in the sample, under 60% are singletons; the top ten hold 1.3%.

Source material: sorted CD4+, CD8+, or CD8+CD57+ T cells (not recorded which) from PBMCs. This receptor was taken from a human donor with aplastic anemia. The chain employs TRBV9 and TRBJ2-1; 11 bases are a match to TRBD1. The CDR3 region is CASSRTGGRDEQFL. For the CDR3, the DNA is TGTGCCAGCAGCAGGACAGGGGGCAGGGATGAGCAGTTCCTC.